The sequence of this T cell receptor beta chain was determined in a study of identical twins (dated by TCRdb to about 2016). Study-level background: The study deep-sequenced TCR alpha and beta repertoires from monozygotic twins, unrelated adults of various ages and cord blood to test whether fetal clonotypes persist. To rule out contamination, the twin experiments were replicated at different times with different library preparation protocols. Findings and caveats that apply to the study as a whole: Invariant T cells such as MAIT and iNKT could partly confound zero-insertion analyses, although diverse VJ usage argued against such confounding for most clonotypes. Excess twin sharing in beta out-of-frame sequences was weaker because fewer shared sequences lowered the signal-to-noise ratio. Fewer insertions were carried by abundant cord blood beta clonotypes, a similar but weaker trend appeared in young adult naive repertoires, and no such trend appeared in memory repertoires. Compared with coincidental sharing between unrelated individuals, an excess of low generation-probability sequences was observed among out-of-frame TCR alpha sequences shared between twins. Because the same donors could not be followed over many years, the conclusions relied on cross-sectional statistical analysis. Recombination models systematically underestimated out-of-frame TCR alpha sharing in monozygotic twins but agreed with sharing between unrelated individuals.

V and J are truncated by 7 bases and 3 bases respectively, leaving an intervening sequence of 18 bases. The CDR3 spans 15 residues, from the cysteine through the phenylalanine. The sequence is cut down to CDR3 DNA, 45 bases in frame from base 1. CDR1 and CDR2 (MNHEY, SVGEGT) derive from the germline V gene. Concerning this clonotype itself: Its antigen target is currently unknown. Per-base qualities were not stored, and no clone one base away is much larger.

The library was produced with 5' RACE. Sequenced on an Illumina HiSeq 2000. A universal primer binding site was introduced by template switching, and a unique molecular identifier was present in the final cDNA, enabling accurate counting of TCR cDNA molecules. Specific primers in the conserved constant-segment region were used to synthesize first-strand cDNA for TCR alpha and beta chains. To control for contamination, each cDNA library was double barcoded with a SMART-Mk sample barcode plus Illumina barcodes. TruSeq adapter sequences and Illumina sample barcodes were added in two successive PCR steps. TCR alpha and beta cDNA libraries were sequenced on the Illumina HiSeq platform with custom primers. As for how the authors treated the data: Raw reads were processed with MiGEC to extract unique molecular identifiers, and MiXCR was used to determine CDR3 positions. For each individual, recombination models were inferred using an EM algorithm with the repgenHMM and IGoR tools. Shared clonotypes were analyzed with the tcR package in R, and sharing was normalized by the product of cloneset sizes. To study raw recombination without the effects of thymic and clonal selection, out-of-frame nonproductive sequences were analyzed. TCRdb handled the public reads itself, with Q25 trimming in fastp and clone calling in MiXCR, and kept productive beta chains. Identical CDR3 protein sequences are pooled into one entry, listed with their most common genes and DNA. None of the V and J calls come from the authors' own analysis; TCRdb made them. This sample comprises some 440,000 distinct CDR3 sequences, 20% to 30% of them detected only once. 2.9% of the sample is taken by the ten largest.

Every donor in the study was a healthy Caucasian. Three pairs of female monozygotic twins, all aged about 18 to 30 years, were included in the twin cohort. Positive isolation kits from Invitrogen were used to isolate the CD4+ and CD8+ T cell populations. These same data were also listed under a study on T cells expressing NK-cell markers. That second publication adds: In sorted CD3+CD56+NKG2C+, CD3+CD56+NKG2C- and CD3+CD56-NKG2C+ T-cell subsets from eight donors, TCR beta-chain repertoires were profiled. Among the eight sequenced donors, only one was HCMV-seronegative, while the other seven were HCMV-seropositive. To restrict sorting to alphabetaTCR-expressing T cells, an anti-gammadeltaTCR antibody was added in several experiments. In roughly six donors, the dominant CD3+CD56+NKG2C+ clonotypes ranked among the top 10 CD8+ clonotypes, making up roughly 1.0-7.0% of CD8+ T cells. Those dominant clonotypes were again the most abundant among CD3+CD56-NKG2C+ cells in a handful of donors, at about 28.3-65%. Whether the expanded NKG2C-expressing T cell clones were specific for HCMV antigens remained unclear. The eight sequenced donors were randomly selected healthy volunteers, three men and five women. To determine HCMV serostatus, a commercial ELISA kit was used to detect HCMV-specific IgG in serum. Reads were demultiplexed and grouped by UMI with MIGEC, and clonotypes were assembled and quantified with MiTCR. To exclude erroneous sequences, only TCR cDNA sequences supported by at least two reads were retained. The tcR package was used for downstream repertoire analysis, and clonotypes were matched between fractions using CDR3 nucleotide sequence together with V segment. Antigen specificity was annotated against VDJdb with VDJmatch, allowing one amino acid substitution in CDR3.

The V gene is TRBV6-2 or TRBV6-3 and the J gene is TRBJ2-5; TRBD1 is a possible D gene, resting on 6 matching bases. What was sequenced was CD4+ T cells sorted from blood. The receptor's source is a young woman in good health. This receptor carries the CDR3 CASTTGFPIEETQYF. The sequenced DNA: TGTGCCAGCACTACAGGGTTCCCGATAGAAGAGACCCAGTACTTC.